This T cell receptor beta chain was found in a study of blood T cell repertoires in COVID-19. The overall study: Samples representing acute and convalescent COVID-19 were sourced from the United States, Italy and Spain. Sources were T cells, B-cell-depleted T cells, or PBMCs; the material itself was cDNA or gDNA.

Profiling relied on immunoSEQ multiplex PCR, and the TCRdb table lists in-frame clones only, not all of them. The sample includes about 260,000 clones, 75% to 95% of them seen just once. Patients at the Seattle site were enrolled during active infection and followed longitudinally. The CDR3 loop spans 17 amino acids. Germline CDR1 reads KGHSH; CDR2 reads LQKENI. Trimming left V 2 bases short and J 5 bases short, with 21 bases between. The source is a person aged 18 to 30 with COVID-19, enrolled during active disease. Sequencing was done on a sample of peripheral blood. The chain links TRBV18 to TRBJ1-2, with a possible D match to TRBD1 (6 bases). The CDR3 nucleotides read TGTGCCAGCTCACCAGACAACAGACAGGCCCGACTGTATGGCTACACCTTC. This sequence encodes CASSPDNRQARLYGYTF.